Listed here is a single T cell receptor (beta chain). Its antigen is currently unknown. This sample was taken from a study of vaccination effects on CD4 cells after COVID-19. On the study more broadly: Using viral peptide pools, the ViraFEST assay grew out antigen-specific CD4+ T cells prior to sequencing. Two doses of BNT162b2 or mRNA-1273 vaccine were administered to participants. Every well got 1.5 million to 2.5 million PBMC, which were grown with 10 IU/ml IL-2 and about 10 ug/ml peptides.

Per germline, CDR1 GTSNPN and CDR2 SVGIG (reference sequence). This CDR3 contains 17 residues. V lost 0 bases and J lost 11; bases outside the gene matches: 15. Following 10 days of culture, CD4+ T cells were isolated. Profiling relied on immunoSEQ multiplex PCR, and the TCRdb table lists in-frame clones only, not all of them. The repertoire has about 70,000 clones, roughly 80% of them found once; the top ten carry approximately 2%. Study conclusions and caveats: Clones of infection and vaccine origin contracted markedly late after vaccination.

This TCR was recovered from a human donor who received a COVID-19 vaccine. The input for sequencing was CD4+ T cells from PBMCs cultured without peptide, taken before COVID-19 vaccination. The chain couples TRBV30 to TRBJ1-4; 10 nucleotides agree with TRBD1. The CDR3 DNA follows: TGTGCCTGGAGTGTACTTGGGACAGGGGCCCGTCAGGGGAAACTGTTTTTT. Its protein is CAWSVLGTGARQGKLFF.